This TCR beta chain appears in the sequencing data of a study of a mutant IDH1 vaccine in newly diagnosed glioma. The wider study: The patients were given eight vaccinations, one each in weeks 1, 3, 5, 7, 11, 15, 19 and 23. Patients got their first vaccination 4-6 weeks after radiotherapy alone, or with temozolomide cycles. The treated population exhibited a male proportion of around 62%, a female proportion of about 38%, and a mean age of roughly 39 years.

Germline loops: CDR1 LNHNV, CDR2 YYDKDF (reference sequence). The CDR3 covers 14 residues. The V and J ends lost 1 base and 4 bases respectively, with 8 bases between them. Time point given: week 11, during vaccination. Topical imiquimod accompanied each vaccine dose, which consisted of 300 ug of mutant IDH1 20-mer peptide. In its sample, this clone was seen a few times. Its antigen is unknown. Generated by immunoSEQ multiplex PCR, the TCRdb table keeps only in-frame clones and is missing some. The sample contains roughly 120,000 clones, around 80% of which appear only once. The rearrangement joins TRBV15 to TRBJ1-5; D might be TRBD1 (5 bases). This specimen consisted of PBMCs, obtained from a glioma patient whose treatment included an IDH1 peptide vaccine. This receptor was identified in a man aged 40-49 years with glioma. The chain's CDR3 is CATSRVGGNQPQHF. The CDR3 region has the DNA TGTGCCACCAGCAGAGTTGGGGGGAATCAGCCCCAGCATTTT.